The 19 T cell receptor beta chains presented below share a single source sample, sequenced in a study of T cells in Graves' hyperthyroidism and ophthalmopathy (dated by TCRdb to about 2019). The library was made by multiplex PCR. These reads were obtained on an Illumina HiSeq 2000. The TCR beta CDR3 regions were amplified from RNA transcripts. The TCR CDR3 was subjected to a first round of RT-PCR using the HTBI primer set and the Qiagen OneStep RT-PCR kit. The raw public data were reprocessed by TCRdb itself: fastp quality trimming at Q25, MiXCR clonotype calling, in-frame beta chains only. Entries are consolidated by CDR3 protein sequence, retaining the most common genes and DNA. This sample gives a few hundred thousand distinct CDR3 sequences in total; about a sixth of them show up just once. The ten largest clonotypes hold 2.5% to 4% of the sample. Sequenced input: blood. These receptors all come from a woman in her thirties or forties with Graves' ophthalmopathy.

The CDR3 coding sequence is TGTGCCAGCACGACAGGGACGCACAATGAGCAGTTCTTC. Protein sequence: CASTTGTHNEQFF. This sequence joins TRBV27 and TRBJ2-1; 7 bases are a match to TRBD1. The CDR3 covers 13 residues. Germline V gives CDR1 MNHEY, CDR2 SMNVEV (reference sequence). With 7 bases clipped from V and 5 bases from J, the junction kept 5 bases outside the gene matches.

The rearrangement uses TRBV7-2 and TRBJ2-7; TRBD2 agrees at 8 bases. The J segment lost 0 bases and the V segment lost 6 bases, leaving 10 bases of the junction unmatched. CDR3 size: 16 residues. The germline V gene encodes CDR1 SGHTA and CDR2 FQGNSA. CDR3 nucleotide sequence: TGTGCCAGCAGTCCTCAAGCGGGAGCTCCCTCCTACGAGCAGTACTTC. It is translated as CASSPQAGAPSYEQYF.

This clonotype was recorded at least ten times. V is TRBV5-1 and J is TRBJ1-6; D uncertain. Looked up from germline, CDR1 is SGHRS and CDR2 is YFSETQ. The CDR3 extends over 15 amino acids. The V and J ends lost 5 bases and 8 bases respectively, with 17 bases between them. CDR3 bases: TGCGCCAGCAGACGCGACCCTAGTCGGGATTCACCCCTCCACTTT. Translating it yields CASRRDPSRDSPLHF.

This clonotype was counted only a few times. The gene calls are TRBV10-1 and TRBJ1-1, with unresolved D. V was shortened by 2 bases and J by 11 bases, with 12 bases between the two germline ends. Per germline, CDR1 WNHNN and CDR2 SYGVQD (reference sequence). The CDR3 is made up of 12 amino acids. The CDR3 sequence is CASSEVGPGAFF. In DNA form, the CDR3 reads TGCGCCAGCAGTGAGGTAGGCCCTGGGGCTTTCTTT.

This chain connects TRBV20-1 to TRBJ2-1; 11 nucleotides align to TRBD1. The CDR3 sequence is 15 residues long. From germline, CDR1 is DFQATT and CDR2 SNEGSKA (reference sequence). J gave up 6 bases and V 1 base, and 5 bases lay outside the gene matches. The CDR3 DNA is TGCAGTGCTAGAGCGCCCGGGACAGGGGGCAATGAGCAGTTCTTC. This translates into CSARAPGTGGNEQFF.

This clonotype has at least ten counts. CDR3 residues: CSARTGEPTETQYF. The CDR3, as DNA: TGCAGTGCCAGAACAGGGGAACCCACAGAGACCCAGTACTTC. J is TRBJ2-5 and V is TRBV20-1; 7 bases map to TRBD1. The CDR3 length is 14 residues. Trimming at V came to 6 bases and at J to 4 bases, leaving 11 bases not matched to a gene. Germline lookup yields CDR1 DFQATT and CDR2 SNEGSKA (reference sequence).

In regard to this clonotype: A much larger clone sits a single nucleotide away, making a read error possible. This chain uses TRBV20-1 with TRBJ2-1, with 9 positions matching TRBD2. The CDR3 is made up of 15 amino acids. Germline lookup yields CDR1 DFQATT and CDR2 SNEGSKA (reference sequence). The CDR3 sequence is CSARVPSGASDEQLF. In nucleotides, the CDR3 is TGCAGTGCTAGAGTCCCTAGCGGGGCGAGCGATGAGCAGCTCTTC.

At least ten counts were recorded for this clonotype. The chain recombines TRBV2 with TRBJ2-7; TRBD2 matches 11 bases. The CDR3 extends over 12 amino acids. In germline, CDR1 is SNHLY, CDR2 FYNNEI. V was clipped by 7 bases and J by 4 bases; unmatched bases: 0. In nucleotides, the CDR3 is TGTGCCAGCACTAGCGGGAGGTACGAGCAGTACTTC. Translating gives CASTSGRYEQYF.

The chain has TRBV6-1 and TRBJ1-5; TRBD1 is a possible D gene (5 bases). CDR3 length equals 16 residues. V was pared by 6 bases and J by 1 base, with 16 bases between. Looked up from germline, CDR1 is MNHNS and CDR2 is SASEGT. CDR3 amino acids: CASRAAGLYSNQPQHF. Here the CDR3 DNA reads TGTGCCAGCAGGGCGGCGGGGCTTTACAGCAATCAGCCCCAGCATTTT.

With regard to this clonotype: A much larger clone lies a single base off, so this may be a read error. This rearrangement joins TRBV12-3 or TRBV12-4 to TRBJ2-1, with 8 bases that match TRBD1. J lost 9 bases, V lost 5 bases, and 9 bases had no gene match. The CDR3 sequence is 14 residues long. Here the CDR3 reads CASSPTGGHSEQFF. CDR3 sequence (DNA): TGTGCCAGCAGTCCTACAGGGGGGCACAGTGAGCAGTTCTTC.

This clonotype was detected only a few times. The chain employs TRBV29-1 and TRBJ2-3, with D possibly being TRBD1 or TRBD2 (5 bases each). Germline CDR1 SQVTM, CDR2 ANQGSEA. CDR3 length equals 13 residues. V was pared by 4 bases and J by 5 bases, with 13 bases between. CDR3 sequence reads: CSVVGGGIDTQYF. CDR3 in DNA: TGCAGCGTTGTAGGTGGGGGAATAGATACGCAGTATTTT.

This clonotype was seen at least ten times. This chain links TRBV28 with TRBJ1-1, with 8 bases that match TRBD1. Germline loops: CDR1 MDHEN, CDR2 SYDVKM. The CDR3 runs 14 residues. V gave up 3 bases and J gave up 7 bases; unmatched junction bases: 7. The CDR3 coding sequence is TGTGCCAGCAGTTTTTTTTGGACAGGGAATGAAGCTTTCTTT. Its translation is CASSFFWTGNEAFF.

This chain links TRBV5-6 with TRBJ2-1; D is possibly TRBD2 (5 bases). Trimming pared 0 bases from V and 9 bases from J, leaving 13 bases between. CDR3 length: 14 residues. Germline lookup yields CDR1 SGHDT and CDR2 YYEEEE. The CDR3 nucleotides read TGTGCCAGCAGCTTGGTGGGAGAGGCCGGTGAGCAGTTCTTC. Translated: CASSLVGEAGEQFF.

This clonotype has ten or more counts. This chain links TRBV20-1 with TRBJ2-3; the D gene is possibly TRBD2 (6 bases). CDR1 and CDR2 (germline): DFQATT, SNEGSKA (reference sequence). The V end lost 5 bases, the J end lost 4 bases, and 10 bases lay between the germline ends. CDR3 size: 12 residues. CDR3 in amino acids: CSARRESDTQYF. Here the CDR3 DNA reads TGCAGTGCTCGTCGGGAGTCAGATACGCAGTATTTT.

In this sample, this clonotype turned up a few times. This chain uses TRBV29-1 with TRBJ1-2; D is possibly TRBD1 (5 bases). The V and J ends lost 0 bases and 4 bases respectively, with 12 bases between them. The V gene's germline CDR1 is SQVTM and CDR2 ANQGSEA. The CDR3 has 14 amino acids. The CDR3 protein is CSVEEGDSSYGYTF. CDR3 in DNA: TGCAGCGTTGAAGAAGGGGATTCCAGCTATGGCTACACCTTC.

In its sample, this clonotype was seen many times. The rearrangement links TRBV12-3 or TRBV12-4 to TRBJ1-1, with D unclear. The CDR3 contains 13 residues. The V and J ends lost 4 bases and 1 base respectively, with 7 bases between them. DNA for the CDR3: TGTGCCAGCAGTTCCCTTCAGAACACTGAAGCTTTCTTT. This sequence encodes CASSSLQNTEAFF.

This clonotype was counted ten times or more. This chain joins TRBV18 and TRBJ2-7; D gene uncertain. Germline CDR1 is KGHSH and CDR2 is LQKENI. Between the trimmed V and J ends, which lost 5 bases and 5 bases, there was a span of 10 bases. The CDR3 runs to 12 residues. CDR3 sequence reads: CASSASSDEQYF. The CDR3 bases are TGTGCCAGCTCAGCAAGCAGTGACGAGCAGTACTTC.

In its sample, this clonotype was seen many times. The chain employs TRBV2 and TRBJ2-7; weak D call: TRBD1 (5 bases). Per the germline V gene, CDR1 is SNHLY and CDR2 is FYNNEI. Trimming cost V 3 bases and J 4 bases, with 16 bases left between them. The CDR3 totals 15 residues. The CDR3: CASSDPGHSFYEQYF. Written as DNA, the CDR3 is TGTGCCAGCAGTGATCCAGGACATTCGTTTTACGAGCAGTACTTC.

This chain links TRBV29-1 with TRBJ1-2; D uncertain. CDR3 length: 13 amino acids. Germline CDR1 and CDR2: SQVTM and ANQGSEA. V dropped 7 bases and J dropped 7 bases, with 19 bases sitting between them. Here the CDR3 reads CSAGDPNVVGYTF. The CDR3 DNA reads as TGCAGCGCCGGAGACCCGAACGTTGTTGGCTACACCTTC. The whole variable domain, filled in from reference TRBV29-1 and TRBJ1-2, reads SAVISQKPSRDICQRGTSLTIQCQVDSQVTMMFWYRQQPGQSLTLIATANQGSEATYESGFVIDKFPISRPNLTFSTLTVSNMSPEDSSIYLCSAGDPNVVGYTFGSGTRLTVV.